A single sample is the source of the 17 T cell receptor beta chains below, sequenced in a study of cytomegalovirus exposure and HLA in healthy donors. Produced via immunoSEQ multiplex PCR; TCRdb's table is partial and in-frame only. The table has roughly 180,000 clones, approximately 88% seen once. Sequencing was performed on PBMCs. The receptor source for this set is a young man in good health and CMV-seropositive.

J is TRBJ2-7 and V is TRBV19; D possibly corresponds to TRBD2 (6 bases). The CDR3 consists of 15 residues. Germline V gene sequence: CDR1 LNHDA, CDR2 SQIVND (reference sequence). V gave up 6 bases and J gave up 2 bases, with 17 bases separating them. CDR3 residues: CASRMGGNKPYEQYF. In DNA form, the CDR3 reads TGTGCCAGTAGGATGGGGGGAAATAAGCCCTACGAGCAGTACTTC.

In DNA form, the CDR3 reads TGCGCCAGCAGCCAAGGGACAGGGATTCGAAAATGGGAGCTGTTTTTT. This encodes CASSQGTGIRKWELFF. V is TRBV4-3 and J is TRBJ2-2; 8 bases line up with TRBD1. Looked up from germline, CDR1 is LGHNA and CDR2 is YSLEER. The CDR3 length is 16 residues. Trimming removed 1 base from V and 9 bases from J; junction bases left unmatched: 10.

The J gene is TRBJ1-5, the V gene TRBV30; possibly TRBD1 for D (6 bases). V lost 4 bases and J lost 4, with 17 bases in between. The CDR3 is made up of 15 amino acids. In germline, CDR1 is GTSNPN, CDR2 SVGIG (reference sequence). The CDR3 here is CAWNPGGGQNQPQHF. In DNA form, the CDR3 reads TGTGCCTGGAATCCAGGCGGGGGGCAGAATCAGCCCCAGCATTTT.

This sequence joins TRBV27 and TRBJ2-3; 11 positions agree with TRBD2. CDR1 MNHEY and CDR2 SMNVEV come from the germline V gene (reference sequence). J lost 6 bases, V lost 3 bases, and 2 bases had no gene match. The CDR3 has 14 residues. As DNA, the CDR3 is TGTGCCAGCAGTTTGGGACTAGCGGCCGATACGCAGTATTTT. It is translated as CASSLGLAADTQYF.

This clone was picked up a small number of times. V gene TRBV6-4 combines with J gene TRBJ2-3; TRBD2 is a possible D gene (6 bases). CDR1 is MRHNA, CDR2 SNTAGT, per germline. V was pared by 5 bases and J by 0 bases, with 6 bases between. CDR3 length equals 13 residues. The CDR3 DNA reads TGTGCCAGCAGTAGCGGGAGCACAGATACGCAGTATTTT. It yields the protein CASSSGSTDTQYF.

The CDR3 DNA sequence: TGTGCCAGCAGCCGAAGGAGGGATGGAAACACCATATATTTT. It specifies CASSRRRDGNTIYF. The chain recombines TRBV7-9 with TRBJ1-3; D is ambiguous. Trimming removed 5 bases at V and 3 bases at J, with 11 bases between. The CDR3 has 14 amino acids. Germline CDR1 and CDR2: SEHNR and FQNEAQ (reference sequence).

The rearrangement links TRBV9 to TRBJ2-1, with D perhaps TRBD2 (6 bases). The CDR3 has 14 amino acids. From germline, CDR1 is SGDLS and CDR2 YYNGEE. V was pared by 2 bases and J by 5 bases, with 11 bases between. CDR3: CASSVGEANNEQFF. For the CDR3, the DNA is TGTGCCAGCAGCGTCGGGGAGGCCAACAATGAGCAGTTCTTC.

The gene calls are TRBV4-2 and TRBJ2-5; the match to TRBD1 covers 7 bases. Germline V gene data show CDR1 as LGHNA and CDR2 as YNFKEQ. J lost 2 bases, V lost 0 bases, and 9 bases had no gene match. CDR3 size: 17 residues. The DNA of the CDR3 is TGTGCCAGCAGCCAAGATCGCGTGGGCAGGGGGCAAGAGACCCAGTACTTC. Its protein product is CASSQDRVGRGQETQYF.

This clone was counted between two and nine times. The J gene is TRBJ1-2, the V gene TRBV5-6, with D perhaps TRBD1 (5 bases). V lost 4 bases to trimming and J lost 8 bases, with 9 bases between them. The CDR3 sequence is 11 residues long. Germline lookup yields CDR1 SGHDT and CDR2 YYEEEE. CDR3 in DNA: TGTGCCAGCAGCGACGGGGGGGGCTACACCTTC. Residues: CASSDGGGYTF.

This chain connects TRBV7-2 to TRBJ2-7; a possible D gene is TRBD1 (6 bases). The V gene lost 7 bases and the J gene lost 0 bases, with 10 bases spanning the gap. CDR1 and CDR2 (germline): SGHTA, FQGNSA. The CDR3 runs 13 residues. CDR3 bases: TGTGCCAGCACCCGACAGGCCTCCTACGAGCAGTACTTC. This gives the protein CASTRQASYEQYF.

The V and J genes are TRBV7-2 and TRBJ2-2; 8 bases are a match to TRBD2. V was pared by 0 bases and J by 5 bases, with 2 bases of the junction left unmatched. CDR1 is SGHTA and CDR2 is FQGNSA in the germline V gene. The CDR3 is 15 amino acids. Here the CDR3 DNA reads TGTGCCAGCAGCTTAGCGGGACTAGTTACCGGGGAGCTGTTTTTT. Translation gives CASSLAGLVTGELFF.

The rearrangement links TRBV25-1 to TRBJ1-2, with D possibly matching TRBD1 (5 bases). Trimming left V 2 bases short and J 4 bases short, with 14 bases between. This CDR3 is built from 15 residues. CDR1 and CDR2 from the germline V gene are MGHDK and SYGVNS. The chain's CDR3 is CASSEGSTGSYGYTF. The CDR3, as DNA: TGTGCCAGCAGTGAAGGATCCACAGGATCCTATGGCTACACCTTC.

In its sample, this clone was seen once. This rearrangement joins TRBV5-6 to TRBJ1-3, with D perhaps matching TRBD1 (6 bases). V shed 5 bases and J shed 1 base, with 10 bases lying between them. This CDR3 has 14 amino acids. Germline assignment: CDR1 SGHDT and CDR2 YYEEEE. The CDR3 here is CASSTGSSGNTIYF. CDR3 coding DNA: TGTGCCAGCAGTACAGGGTCATCTGGAAACACCATATATTTT.

This clone was seen a handful of times. The chain is built from TRBV5-5 and TRBJ2-7; 10 positions match TRBD1. The CDR3 sequence is 13 residues long. Germline CDR1 and CDR2: SGHKS and YYEKEE (reference sequence). V was pared by 5 bases and J by 4 bases, with 3 bases of the junction left unmatched. CDR3 DNA sequence: TGTGCCAGCAGGGGGACAGGGGTATACGAGCAGTACTTC. Protein: CASRGTGVYEQYF.

The chain has TRBV2 and TRBJ2-5; TRBD1 matches at 7 bases. This CDR3 spans 13 amino acids. Germline CDR1 is SNHLY and CDR2 is FYNNEI. V shed 7 bases and J 5 bases; nucleotides not matched to a gene: 7. The CDR3 is CASTKQGFETQYF. The CDR3 bases are TGTGCCAGCACCAAACAGGGGTTCGAGACCCAGTACTTC. Full variable domain (missing parts from reference TRBV2 and TRBJ2-5): EPEVTQTPSHQVTQMGQEVILRCVPISNHLYFYWYRQILGQKVEFLVSFYNNEISEKSEIFDDQFSVERPDGSNFTLKIRSTKLEDSAMYFCASTKQGFETQYFGPGTRLLVL.

The chain uses TRBV4-1 and TRBJ2-5; D is perhaps TRBD2 (6 bases). The CDR3 runs to 13 residues. V lost 4 bases and J 4 bases, leaving 10 bases between the germline ends. Germline V gene data show CDR1 as MGHRA and CDR2 as YSYEKL. The CDR3 is CASSRVGGETQYF. DNA for the CDR3: TGCGCCAGCAGCCGGGTGGGGGGAGAGACCCAGTACTTC.

The chain couples TRBV19 to TRBJ2-7; D gene uncertain. Germline loops: CDR1 LNHDA, CDR2 SQIVND (reference sequence). The CDR3 consists of 14 residues. Trimming took off 3 bases at V and 2 bases at J, with 11 bases between the two ends. CDR3 residues: CASSILGEPYEQYF. CDR3 nucleotides: TGTGCCAGTAGTATTCTCGGAGAACCCTACGAGCAGTACTTC.